This entry lists 13 T cell receptor beta chains sequenced from one sample in a study of T cells expressing NK-cell markers. No DNA is given; TCRdb re-called the 5' RACE reads and lists each CDR3 protein once. This sample's table reports hundreds of thousands of distinct CDR3 sequences. The sample comprised blood T cells: a sorted CD56 or NKG2C T cell subset, CD4+ or CD8+ T cells, or bulk PBMC T cells (not recorded which). All receptors derive from a man between 18 and 69 years old in good health.

The CDR3 loop reads CASSLFPAGTYNEQFF. J is TRBJ2-1 and V is TRBV5-1; the D call of TRBD2 rests on TCRdb alone, since no DNA is present to check it. This CDR3 has 16 amino acids. The germline CDR1 and CDR2 sequences are SGHRS and YFSETQ. Looking up the rest from reference TRBV5-1 and TRBJ2-1 gives the full variable domain: KAGVTQTPRYLIKTRGQQVTLSCSPISGHRSVSWYQQTPGQGLQFLFEYFSETQRNKGNFPGRFSGRQFSNSRSEMNVSTLELGDSALYLCASSLFPAGTYNEQFFGPGTRLTVL.

The CDR3 sequence: CSATRSSGGVTDTQYF. The chain combines TRBV20-1 with TRBJ2-3; TCRdb's assignment of TRBD2 cannot be checked, as there is no DNA. The germline gives CDR1 DFQATT, CDR2 SNEGSKA (reference sequence). The CDR3 extends over 16 amino acids.

The rearrangement uses TRBV7-2 and TRBJ1-5. Germline V CDR1 and CDR2: SGHTA, FQGNSA. The CDR3 is 14 residues long. CDR3 amino acids: CASSLEIVLQPQHF.

The J gene is TRBJ2-7, the V gene TRBV18; no DNA is available, so the TRBD2 call from TCRdb remains unchecked. The CDR3 totals 15 residues. CDR1 and CDR2 from the germline V gene are KGHSH and LQKENI. The CDR3 sequence is CASSPFSVRENEQYF.

The V gene is TRBV4-2, the J gene TRBJ2-1; absent DNA, TCRdb's TRBD1 call cannot be checked. This CDR3 region has 16 residues. Germline-derived CDR1 and CDR2 are LGHNA and YNFKEQ. CDR3 sequence: CASSQDLGGGLWEQFF.

V gene TRBV2 combines with J gene TRBJ2-7; the D call from TCRdb, TRBD1, cannot be confirmed without DNA. CDR3 length: 13 residues. Germline V gives CDR1 SNHLY, CDR2 FYNNEI. The CDR3 here is CASQGTFEYEQYF. Filled out from reference TRBV2 and TRBJ2-7, the complete variable domain reads EPEVTQTPSHQVTQMGQEVILRCVPISNHLYFYWYRQILGQKVEFLVSFYNNEISEKSEIFDDQFSVERPDGSNFTLKIRSTKLEDSAMYFCASQGTFEYEQYFGPGTRLTVT.

The chain carries TRBV4-1 and TRBJ2-7; as DNA is missing, the TRBD2 call by TCRdb cannot be tested. From germline, CDR1 is MGHRA and CDR2 YSYEKL. CDR3 size: 17 residues. CDR3 protein: CASSQDKLAGEVDEQYF.

V is TRBV2 and J is TRBJ2-3; TCRdb's D call, TRBD1, is unchecked because there is no DNA. Germline CDR1 SNHLY, CDR2 FYNNEI. The CDR3 is 14 residues long. CDR3 amino acids: CASGQAGLIDTQYF.

This chain joins TRBV6-1 and TRBJ2-3; the TRBD2 assignment by TCRdb is unverifiable without DNA. CDR1 is MNHNS and CDR2 is SASEGT in the germline V gene. There are 15 residues in the CDR3. The CDR3: CASSGTSYLSDTQYF.

The rearrangement joins TRBV5-1 to TRBJ2-1; lacking DNA, the TRBD1 call made by TCRdb goes unchecked. The length of the CDR3 is 17 residues. Germline CDR1 is SGHRS and CDR2 is YFSETQ. The CDR3 here is CASSSGPGAGRLDEQFF.

The CDR3 loop reads CASSRIGSSYNEQFF. The chain employs TRBV6-4 and TRBJ2-1. Germline lookup yields CDR1 MRHNA and CDR2 SNTAGT. The CDR3 length is 15 residues.

The chain carries TRBV11-2 and TRBJ2-3; TCRdb indicates TRBD2, and absent DNA this call remains unverified. Germline V gene sequence: CDR1 SGHAT, CDR2 FQNNGV. The CDR3 has 18 residues. This CDR3 reads CASSSLYTSGGPGDTQYF.

The chain is built from TRBV15 and TRBJ2-7; TCRdb selects TRBD2, and the lack of DNA leaves this call unchecked. Germline lookup yields CDR1 LNHNV and CDR2 YYDKDF (reference sequence). The CDR3 covers 16 residues. CDR3: CATSRDGRAGGREQYF.